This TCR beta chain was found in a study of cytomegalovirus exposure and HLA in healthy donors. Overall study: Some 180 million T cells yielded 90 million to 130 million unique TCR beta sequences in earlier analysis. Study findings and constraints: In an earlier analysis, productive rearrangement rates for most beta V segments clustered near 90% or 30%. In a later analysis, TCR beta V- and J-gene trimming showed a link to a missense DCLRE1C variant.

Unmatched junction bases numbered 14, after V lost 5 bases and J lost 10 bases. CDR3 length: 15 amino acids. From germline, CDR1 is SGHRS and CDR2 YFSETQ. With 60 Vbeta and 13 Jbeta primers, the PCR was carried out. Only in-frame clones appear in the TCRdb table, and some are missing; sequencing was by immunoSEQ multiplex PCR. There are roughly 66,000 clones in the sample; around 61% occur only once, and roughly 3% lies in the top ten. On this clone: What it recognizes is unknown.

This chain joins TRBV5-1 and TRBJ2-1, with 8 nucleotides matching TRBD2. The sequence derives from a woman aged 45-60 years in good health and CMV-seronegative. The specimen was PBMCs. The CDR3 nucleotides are TGCGCCAGCAGATCGGGCGGGAGGATCTCACGGGAGCAGTTCTTC. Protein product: CASRSGGRISREQFF.